This TCR beta chain was retrieved from a study of T cell repertoires in cytomegalovirus infection. Overall study context: The authors relied on CMV epitopes, both recently identified HLA-C-restricted and well-studied HLA-B-restricted.

A single record per CDR3 protein comes from TCRdb applying MiXCR to the reads. Of around 340,000 distinct CDR3 sequences detected, about 27% appear once; the ten largest clones hold around 20%. As to this clonotype: The antigen remains unidentified.

The CDR3 extends over 13 amino acids. The germline CDR1 and CDR2 sequences are ENHRY and SYGVKD. After removal of 8 bases from V and 8 bases from J, the junction contained 5 bases not matched to a gene. This rearrangement joins TRBV10-3 to TRBJ2-1; 11 bases line up with TRBD2. This TCR came from a human donor in good health (CMV status not recorded). Some clones in this sample may be carry-over from other donors' samples. Sequenced here: cultured PBMCs, sampled from culture after CMV antigen stimulation. The chain's CDR3 is CAIELAGGHEQFF. The CDR3 DNA is TGTGCCATCGAGCTAGCGGGGGGTCATGAGCAGTTCTTC.